This entry lists 30 T cell receptor beta chains sequenced from one sample in a study of Ad26.COV2.S vaccination and SARS-CoV-2 variants (dated by TCRdb to the early 2020s). According to the study, the label for this sample's time point signals: individuals recovered from natural SARS-CoV-2 infection. To prepare the library, the immunoSEQ multiplex PCR assay was applied. TCRdb stores this immuneACCESS table with in-frame sequences only. Part of the clones is absent; in the studies checked, under half of the shortfall reflects unresolved V genes, and no reason is known for the rest. The sample records over 110,000 clones, just over 85% of which are singletons. The ten largest make up about 5% of the sample. This material consisted of peripheral blood, taken after recovery from COVID-19. These receptors all come from a human donor who had recovered from COVID-19.

The chain couples TRBV19 to TRBJ2-7; D remains ambiguous. The CDR3 is made up of 12 amino acids. In germline, CDR1 is LNHDA, CDR2 SQIVND (reference sequence). V shed 3 bases and J shed 2 bases, with 5 bases lying between them. CDR3 sequence: CASSISPYEQYF. CDR3 DNA: TGTGCCAGTAGTATCTCCCCCTACGAGCAGTACTTC.

CDR3 in DNA: TGCAGCGCACTTAGCCCAGATACGCAGTATTTT. Amino acid sequence: CSALSPDTQYF. This chain uses TRBV29-1 with TRBJ2-3; D gene ambiguous. Germline V lookup: CDR1 SQVTM, CDR2 ANQGSEA. This CDR3 contains 11 residues. The ends were cut back, 7 bases at V and 4 bases at J, with 9 bases in the middle.

In its sample, this clone was seen once. The gene calls are TRBV10-3 and TRBJ2-3; 7 bases line up with TRBD2. The germline gives CDR1 ENHRY, CDR2 SYGVKD. This CDR3 is 14 amino acids long. The V gene end was trimmed by 10 bases and the J gene end by 2 bases; junction bases not matched to a gene: 9. CDR3 nucleotide sequence: TGTGCCACGAGACTAGCCCTAAACACAGATACGCAGTATTTT. This gives the protein CATRLALNTDTQYF.

V is TRBV30 and J is TRBJ2-7, with D uncertain. This CDR3 spans 11 amino acids. Germline loops: CDR1 GTSNPN, CDR2 SVGIG (reference sequence). This CDR3 is CARAHMHEQYF. For the CDR3, the DNA is TGTGCTCGGGCCCACATGCACGAGCAGTACTTC.

The chain links TRBV3-1 (or the pseudogene TRBV3-2) to TRBJ2-7; D might be TRBD1 or TRBD2, each matching 5 bases. The CDR3 spans 12 residues. Germline-derived CDR1 and CDR2 are LGHDT and YNNKEL (reference sequence). Trimming removed 7 bases at V and 7 bases at J, with 14 bases between. The CDR3 DNA sequence: TGTGCCAGCACCAACCCCTGGGGGGAGCAGTACTTC. Its protein is CASTNPWGEQYF.

The chain employs TRBV19 and TRBJ2-2, with D perhaps matching TRBD1 (5 bases). The germline CDR1 and CDR2 sequences are LNHDA and SQIVND (reference sequence). The CDR3 has 14 residues. The V gene lost 5 bases and the J gene lost 3 bases, with 10 bases spanning the gap. The CDR3 region has the DNA TGTGCCAGTAGTCTTGGGGCCTACACCGGGGAGCTGTTTTTT. Protein: CASSLGAYTGELFF. Variable domain in full (rest from reference TRBV19 and TRBJ2-2): DGGITQSPKYLFRKEGQNVTLSCEQNLNHDAMYWYRQDPGQGLRLIYYSQIVNDFQKGDIAEGYSVSREKKESFPLTVTSAQKNPTAFYLCASSLGAYTGELFFGEGSRLTVL.

This clone was counted only a few times. The gene calls are TRBV18 and TRBJ1-5; weak D call: TRBD1 (5 bases). With 6 bases removed from V and 5 bases from J, the gap between germline ends came to 14 bases. This CDR3 has 14 residues. Germline loops: CDR1 KGHSH, CDR2 LQKENI. The CDR3 DNA sequence: TGTGCCAGCTCCTCACTTGGGGGGGATCAGCCCCAGCATTTT. It codes for CASSSLGGDQPQHF.

The CDR3 loop reads CASSMGGNQPQHF. The CDR3 coding sequence is TGTGCCAGTAGTATGGGGGGTAATCAGCCCCAGCATTTT. The genes are TRBV19 and TRBJ1-5; possible D gene TRBD1, 5 bases. The CDR3 consists of 13 residues. Germline-derived CDR1 and CDR2 are LNHDA and SQIVND (reference sequence). V was shortened by 3 bases and J by 4 bases, with 7 bases between the two germline ends.

This rearrangement joins TRBV14 to TRBJ1-1; no definite D call. V gave up 6 bases and J gave up 8 bases, with 19 bases separating them. Germline V gene lookup returns CDR1 SGHDN and CDR2 FVKESK. This CDR3 is 14 amino acids long. The CDR3 is CASSSLRTAGEAFF. The CDR3 region has the DNA TGTGCCAGCAGTTCCTTAAGGACGGCCGGGGAAGCTTTCTTT.

The chain joins TRBV6-2 or TRBV6-3 to TRBJ1-2; tentative D call: TRBD1 (5 bases). From germline, CDR1 is MNHEY and CDR2 SVGEGT. Trimming left V 2 bases short and J 0 bases short, with 10 bases between. CDR3 size: 15 residues. The chain's CDR3 is CASSYGAAANYGYTF. CDR3 coding DNA: TGTGCCAGCAGTTACGGGGCAGCCGCTAACTATGGCTACACCTTC.

This clone was picked up one time. The CDR3 region is CASSLARGKNEQFF. In nucleotides, the CDR3 is TGTGCCAGCAGCTTAGCAAGGGGGAAAAATGAGCAGTTCTTC. This rearrangement joins TRBV7-9 to TRBJ2-1, with D tentatively TRBD1 (6 bases). This CDR3 spans 14 amino acids. Germline-derived CDR1 and CDR2 are SEHNR and FQNEAQ (reference sequence). V lost 0 bases to trimming and J lost 7 bases, with 10 bases between them.

This clone was picked up a small number of times. The V gene is TRBV9, the J gene TRBJ1-3; D remains ambiguous. CDR3 length: 15 residues. Germline V lookup: CDR1 SGDLS, CDR2 YYNGEE. Trimming took 4 bases from V and 0 from J, leaving 11 bases between them. The CDR3 bases are TGTGCCAGCAGCCCACGACACCGCTCTGGAAACACCATATATTTT. Residues: CASSPRHRSGNTIYF. Full variable domain (remainder filled in from reference TRBV9 and TRBJ1-3): DSGVTQTPKHLITATGQRVTLRCSPRSGDLSVYWYQQSLDQGLQFLIQYYNGEERAKGNILERFSAQQFPDLHSELNLSSLELGDSALYFCASSPRHRSGNTIYFGEGSWLTVV.

The V call is TRBV10-2, the J call TRBJ2-1, with D possibly matching TRBD1 (6 bases). V was clipped by 9 bases and J by 4 bases, with 40 bases between them. This CDR3 region has 22 residues. Germline V gene lookup returns CDR1 WSHSY and CDR2 SAAADI. CDR3 residues: CASTPPVGQRRSPKNRYNEQFF. The CDR3 nucleotides read TGCGCCAGTACTCCACCCGTTGGACAGCGACGTTCTCCAAAAAACCGATACAATGAGCAGTTCTTC.

This clone was detected only a few times. In DNA, the CDR3 is TGTGCCAGCAGCCCCGTCGTCCCCTCGATAGAGGAGCTGTTTTTT. Protein product: CASSPVVPSIEELFF. This chain connects TRBV5-6 to TRBJ2-2; D call uncertain. V lost 4 bases and J 10 bases, leaving 20 bases between the germline ends. Germline loops: CDR1 SGHDT, CDR2 YYEEEE. The CDR3 consists of 15 residues.

This clone was picked up one time. The genes are TRBV29-1 and TRBJ2-3; D is possibly TRBD2 (6 bases). This CDR3 region has 15 residues. CDR1 is SQVTM and CDR2 is ANQGSEA in the germline V gene. The V gene lost 4 bases and the J gene lost 0 bases, with 14 bases spanning the gap. The CDR3 region has the DNA TGCAGCGTTGTCACGGGGACTCTCAGCACAGATACGCAGTATTTT. It is translated as CSVVTGTLSTDTQYF.

This sequence joins TRBV28 and TRBJ1-6; D gene uncertain. CDR1 and CDR2 (germline): MDHEN, SYDVKM. CDR3 length equals 15 residues. Trimming shortened V by 5 bases and J by 3 bases, and 11 bases separated the two germline ends. The DNA for the CDR3 is TGTGCCAGCAGTGGTGACGGGGACTATAATTCACCCCTCCACTTT. This encodes CASSGDGDYNSPLHF.

This sequence joins TRBV13 and TRBJ2-2; no firm D call. With 3 bases removed from V and 3 bases from J, the gap between germline ends came to 2 bases. This CDR3 is 12 amino acids long. Germline V gene data show CDR1 as PRHDT and CDR2 as FYEKMQ (reference sequence). The CDR3 spells CASSFYTGELFF. The CDR3 region has the DNA TGTGCCAGCAGCTTTTACACCGGGGAGCTGTTTTTT.

The DNA of the CDR3 is TGTGCCAGCTCCCCCCAGTTATCTAATGAAAAACTGTTTTTT. Its protein product is CASSPQLSNEKLFF. V and J are TRBV7-2 and TRBJ1-4, with D unclear. Germline V CDR1 and CDR2: SGHTA, FQGNSA. This CDR3 comprises 14 residues. V lost 8 bases to trimming and J lost 3 bases, with 13 bases between them.

V gene TRBV28 combines with J gene TRBJ2-3; 7 bases fit TRBD1. Trimming cost V 5 bases and J 6 bases; bases outside gene matches: 2. Looked up from germline, CDR1 is MDHEN and CDR2 is SYDVKM. The CDR3 loop spans 12 amino acids. In DNA form, the CDR3 reads TGTGCCAGCAGTACGGGACAGGATACGCAGTATTTT. As protein: CASSTGQDTQYF.

The genes are TRBV6-1 and TRBJ1-4, with D hard to call. In germline, CDR1 is MNHNS, CDR2 SASEGT. Trimming took off 2 bases at V and 2 bases at J, with 6 bases between the two ends. The CDR3 is made up of 14 amino acids. DNA of the CDR3: TGTGCCAGCAGTGAATATGTGACTAATGAAAAACTGTTTTTT. Its protein is CASSEYVTNEKLFF.

The V gene is TRBV27, the J gene TRBJ2-1; TRBD1 matches 10 bases. J was trimmed by 1 base and V by 6 bases; bases with no gene match: 3. The CDR3 has 15 amino acids. Germline loops: CDR1 MNHEY, CDR2 SMNVEV (reference sequence). The CDR3 is CASSRTGGSYNEQFF. The CDR3, as DNA: TGTGCCAGCAGCCGGACAGGGGGTTCCTACAATGAGCAGTTCTTC.

A few counts support this clone. The V gene is TRBV14, the J gene TRBJ2-7, with TRBD1 matching 9 bases. The trim removed 3 bases at V and 6 bases at J, leaving 12 bases unmatched. This CDR3 has 16 residues. CDR1 and CDR2 from the germline V gene are SGHDN and FVKESK. The CDR3 DNA is TGTGCCAGCAGCCAGCAGGGGACAGGGCCCTCTGGCGAGCAGTACTTC. This encodes CASSQQGTGPSGEQYF.

This rearrangement joins TRBV9 to TRBJ1-2; TRBD1 matches 7 bases. Germline V CDR1 and CDR2: SGDLS, YYNGEE. V dropped 3 bases and J dropped 1; count of bases not matched to a gene: 6. This CDR3 is built from 15 residues. CDR3 loop: CASSDTGTVNYGYTF. Here the CDR3 DNA reads TGTGCCAGCAGCGACACCGGGACAGTTAACTATGGCTACACCTTC.

J is TRBJ2-5 and V is TRBV10-3; weak D call: TRBD2 (6 bases). Deletions cut 6 bases from V and 1 base from J, with 9 bases between. The CDR3 length is 13 residues. Germline CDR1 ENHRY, CDR2 SYGVKD. CDR3 DNA sequence: TGTGCCATCAGGGCGGGACTCCAAGAGACCCAGTACTTC. Translation gives CAIRAGLQETQYF.

J is TRBJ1-6 and V is TRBV7-8; no clear D. Germline V CDR1 and CDR2: SGHVS, FQNEAQ. The CDR3 covers 16 residues. V lost 0 bases and J 5 bases, leaving 11 bases between the germline ends. CDR3 sequence reads: CASSLAQRNDNSPLHF. Written as DNA, the CDR3 is TGTGCCAGCAGCTTAGCCCAAAGGAACGATAATTCACCCCTCCACTTT.

The chain employs TRBV5-1 and TRBJ1-2; D is undetermined. Deletions cut 0 bases from V and 4 bases from J, with 13 bases between. CDR3 size: 15 residues. Germline V gene lookup returns CDR1 SGHRS and CDR2 YFSETQ. DNA of the CDR3: TGCGCCAGCAGCTTGGACGCGGGAATGGCCTATGGCTACACCTTC. Amino acids: CASSLDAGMAYGYTF.

The V call is TRBV25-1, the J call TRBJ1-2; 7 bases map to TRBD1. The germline V gene encodes CDR1 MGHDK and CDR2 SYGVNS. The junction had 5 bases not matched to a gene; V was cut back by 2 bases and J by 8 bases. The length of the CDR3 is 13 residues. Written as DNA, the CDR3 is TGTGCCAGCAGTGAAAGACAGGGAAAGGGCTACACCTTC. As protein: CASSERQGKGYTF.

The CDR3 reads CASSQRGTDTQYF. CDR3 DNA: TGTGCCAGCAGCCAACGGGGAACGGATACGCAGTATTTT. The chain employs TRBV3-1 (or the pseudogene TRBV3-2) and TRBJ2-3; possibly TRBD2 for D (5 bases). CDR1 and CDR2 from the germline V gene are LGHDT and YNNKEL (reference sequence). The length of the CDR3 is 13 residues. V lost 2 bases and J 6 bases, leaving 9 bases between the germline ends.

The chain couples TRBV2 to TRBJ1-4; D possibly corresponds to TRBD1 (5 bases). The CDR3 contains 18 residues. The germline V gene has CDR1 SNHLY and CDR2 FYNNEI. V was trimmed by 6 bases and J by 0 bases, leaving 20 bases between them. The CDR3 loop reads CASRRDSLPVATNEKLFF. CDR3 coding DNA: TGTGCCAGCAGGAGGGACTCCCTCCCGGTGGCAACTAATGAAAAACTGTTTTTT.

In its sample, this clone was seen once. J is TRBJ2-1 and V is TRBV5-1; 10 bases match TRBD1. The V gene end was trimmed by 4 bases and the J gene end by 15 bases; junction bases not matched to a gene: 7. Per the germline V gene, CDR1 is SGHRS and CDR2 is YFSETQ. CDR3 length: 12 amino acids. The CDR3 loop reads CASSRDRDRGFF. In nucleotides, the CDR3 is TGCGCCAGCAGCCGGGACCGGGACAGGGGGTTCTTC.